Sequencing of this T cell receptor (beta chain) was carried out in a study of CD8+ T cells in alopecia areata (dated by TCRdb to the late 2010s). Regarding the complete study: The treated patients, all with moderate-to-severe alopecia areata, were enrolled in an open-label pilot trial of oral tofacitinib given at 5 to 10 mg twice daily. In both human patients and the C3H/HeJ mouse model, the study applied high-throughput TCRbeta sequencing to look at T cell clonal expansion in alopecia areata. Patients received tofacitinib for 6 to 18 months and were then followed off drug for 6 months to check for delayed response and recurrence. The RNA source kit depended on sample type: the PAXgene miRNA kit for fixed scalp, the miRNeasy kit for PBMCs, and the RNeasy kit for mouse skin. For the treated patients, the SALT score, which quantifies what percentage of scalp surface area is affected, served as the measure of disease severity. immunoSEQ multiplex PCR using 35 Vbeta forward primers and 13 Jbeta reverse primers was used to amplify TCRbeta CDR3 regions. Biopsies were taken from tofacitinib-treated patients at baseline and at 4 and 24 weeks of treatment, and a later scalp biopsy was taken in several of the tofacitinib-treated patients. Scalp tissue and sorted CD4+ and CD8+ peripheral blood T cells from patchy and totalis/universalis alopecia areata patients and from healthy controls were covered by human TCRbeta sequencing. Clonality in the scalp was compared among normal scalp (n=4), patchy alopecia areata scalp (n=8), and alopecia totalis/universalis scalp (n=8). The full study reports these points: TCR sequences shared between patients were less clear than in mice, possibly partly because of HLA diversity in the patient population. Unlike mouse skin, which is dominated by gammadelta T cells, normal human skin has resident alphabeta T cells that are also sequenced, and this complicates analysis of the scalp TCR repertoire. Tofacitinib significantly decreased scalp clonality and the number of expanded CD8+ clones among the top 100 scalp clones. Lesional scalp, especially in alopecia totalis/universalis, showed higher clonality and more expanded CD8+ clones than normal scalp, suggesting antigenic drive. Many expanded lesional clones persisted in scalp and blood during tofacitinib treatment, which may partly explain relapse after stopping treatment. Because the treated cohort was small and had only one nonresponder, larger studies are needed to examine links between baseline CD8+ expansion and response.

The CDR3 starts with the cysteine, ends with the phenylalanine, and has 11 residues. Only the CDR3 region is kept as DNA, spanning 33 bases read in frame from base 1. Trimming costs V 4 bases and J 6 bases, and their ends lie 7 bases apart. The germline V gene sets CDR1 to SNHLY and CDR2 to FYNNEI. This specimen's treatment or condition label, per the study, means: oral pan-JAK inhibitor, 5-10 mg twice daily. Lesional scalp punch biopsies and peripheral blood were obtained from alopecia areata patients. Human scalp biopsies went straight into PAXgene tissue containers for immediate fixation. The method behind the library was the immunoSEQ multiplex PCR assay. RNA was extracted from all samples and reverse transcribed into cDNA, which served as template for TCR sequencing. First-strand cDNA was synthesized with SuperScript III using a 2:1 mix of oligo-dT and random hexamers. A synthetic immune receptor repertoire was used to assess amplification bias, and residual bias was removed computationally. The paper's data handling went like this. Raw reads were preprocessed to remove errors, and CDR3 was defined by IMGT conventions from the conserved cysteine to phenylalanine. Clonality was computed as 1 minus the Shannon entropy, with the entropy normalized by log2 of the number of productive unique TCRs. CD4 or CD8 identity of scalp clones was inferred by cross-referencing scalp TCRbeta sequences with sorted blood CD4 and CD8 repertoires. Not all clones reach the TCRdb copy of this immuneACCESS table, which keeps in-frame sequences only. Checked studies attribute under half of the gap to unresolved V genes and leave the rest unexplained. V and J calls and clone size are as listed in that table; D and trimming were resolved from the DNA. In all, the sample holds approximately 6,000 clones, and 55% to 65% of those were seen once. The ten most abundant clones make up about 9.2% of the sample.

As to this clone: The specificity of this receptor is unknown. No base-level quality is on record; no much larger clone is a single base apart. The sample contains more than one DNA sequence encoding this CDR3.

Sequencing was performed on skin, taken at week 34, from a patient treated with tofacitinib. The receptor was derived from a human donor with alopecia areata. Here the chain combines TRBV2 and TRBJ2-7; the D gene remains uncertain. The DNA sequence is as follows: TGTGCCAGCAGTGCCCGTTCCGAGCAGTACTTC. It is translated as CASSARSEQYF.